These 32 T cell receptor beta chains were sequenced from one sample in a study of identical twins. Using its own MiXCR run on the 5' RACE reads, TCRdb lists one record per CDR3 protein. The sample has about 570,000 distinct CDR3 sequences; around 9.6% are singletons. A further study also used this sample, focusing on yellow fever vaccine responses in identical twins.

The sample comprised PBMCs. These TCRs come from a woman aged 18-30 years in good health.

The CDR3 sequence: CASSSDRRGYTF. In DNA, the CDR3 is TGTGCCAGCAGTTCGGACAGGCGAGGCTACACCTTC. The chain has TRBV6-5 and TRBJ1-2; 7 bases are a match to TRBD1. The trim removed 4 bases at V and 8 bases at J, leaving 4 bases unmatched. CDR1 is MNHEY and CDR2 is SVGAGI in the germline V gene. CDR3 length: 12 amino acids.

This clonotype was picked up many times. The chain uses TRBV2 and TRBJ1-5; D unclear. V was clipped by 4 bases and J by 2 bases, with 9 bases between them. The CDR3 has 14 residues. Germline CDR1 reads SNHLY; CDR2 reads FYNNEI. The chain's CDR3 is CASSGGGGNQPQHF. CDR3 sequence (DNA): TGTGCCAGCAGTGGAGGAGGAGGCAATCAGCCCCAGCATTTT.

The rearrangement uses TRBV24-1 and TRBJ2-6; 11 positions agree with TRBD2. CDR3 size: 20 residues. V shed 4 bases and J 0 bases; nucleotides not matched to a gene: 10. Germline CDR1 and CDR2: KGHDR and SFDVKD. CDR3 nucleotide sequence: TGTGCCACCAGTGACGGGGGACTAGCGGACCTACCCTCTGGGGCCAACGTCCTGACTTTC. Translating gives CATSDGGLADLPSGANVLTF.

The chain couples TRBV9 to TRBJ2-3; D not resolved. The germline V and J ends were trimmed by 1 base and 1 base, with 7 bases remaining between them. The CDR3 runs to 14 residues. From germline, CDR1 is SGDLS and CDR2 YYNGEE. The CDR3 DNA sequence: TGTGCCAGCAGCGTAATGCAGGGCACAGATACGCAGTATTTT. The encoded protein is CASSVMQGTDTQYF. Together with reference TRBV9 and TRBJ2-3, the CDR3 gives the full variable domain: DSGVTQTPKHLITATGQRVTLRCSPRSGDLSVYWYQQSLDQGLQFLIQYYNGEERAKGNILERFSAQQFPDLHSELNLSSLELGDSALYFCASSVMQGTDTQYFGPGTRLTVL.

The CDR3 DNA sequence: TGTGCCAGCAGCTTAAGCGGGGGGGCCTCCACAGATACGCAGTATTTT. It is translated as CASSLSGGASTDTQYF. The chain joins TRBV7-2 to TRBJ2-3; 10 nucleotides agree with TRBD2. After removal of 2 bases from V and 2 bases from J, the junction contained 4 bases not matched to a gene. Germline V gene sequence: CDR1 SGHTA, CDR2 FQGNSA. The CDR3 contains 16 residues.

Only a few counts were recorded for this clonotype. J is TRBJ2-2 and V is TRBV7-9; D not resolved. Trimming shortened V by 1 base and J by 10 bases, and 4 bases separated the two germline ends. The germline CDR1 and CDR2 sequences are SEHNR and FQNEAQ (reference sequence). CDR3 length: 11 residues. The CDR3, as DNA: TGTGCCAGCAGCTTAGGAGAGGAGCTGTTTTTT. This translates into CASSLGEELFF.

This clonotype was seen a few times. The V call is TRBV4-3, the J call TRBJ1-2, with D perhaps TRBD1 (6 bases). CDR1 and CDR2 from the germline V gene are LGHNA and YSLEER. Trimming took 0 bases from V and 7 from J, leaving 21 bases between them. The CDR3 sequence is 17 residues long. DNA for the CDR3: TGCGCCAGCAGCCAAGATAGGCCAGGGGATTCGAGTGGTGGCTACACCTTC. As protein: CASSQDRPGDSSGGYTF.

This chain's CDR3 is CASSLAMIGTEAFF. The CDR3 DNA reads as TGTGCCAGCAGCTTGGCCATGATCGGCACTGAAGCTTTCTTT. The gene calls are TRBV5-5 and TRBJ1-1, with D unclear. The CDR3 contains 14 residues. The V gene lost 0 bases and the J gene lost 4 bases, with 10 bases spanning the gap. Germline CDR1 and CDR2: SGHKS and YYEKEE (reference sequence).

This clonotype appeared many times. This chain joins TRBV20-1 and TRBJ2-7, with TRBD1 matching over 7 bases. The germline gives CDR1 DFQATT, CDR2 SNEGSKA (reference sequence). There are 12 residues in the CDR3. The V and J ends lost 7 bases and 2 bases, in that order; junction bases with no gene match: 5. The CDR3 loop is CSVQTGTYEQYF. As DNA, the CDR3 is TGCAGTGTTCAGACAGGGACCTACGAGCAGTACTTC.

This clonotype was seen a few times. The chain is built from TRBV2 and TRBJ2-6; no firm D call. The CDR3 has 19 amino acids. Germline V gene lookup returns CDR1 SNHLY and CDR2 FYNNEI. V lost 3 bases and J lost 0, with 18 bases in between. The CDR3 loop is CASSDVRAATNSGANVLTF. The CDR3 DNA reads TGTGCCAGCAGTGATGTTAGGGCAGCCACTAACTCTGGGGCCAACGTCCTGACTTTC.

This clonotype has a handful of counts. The chain carries TRBV3-1 and TRBJ1-4; tentatively, D is TRBD1 (6 bases). In germline, CDR1 is LGHDT, CDR2 YNNKEL (reference sequence). The V end lost 1 base, the J end lost 7 bases, and 16 bases lay between the germline ends. This CDR3 has 16 amino acids. This CDR3 reads CASSQVEGQGSEKLFF. CDR3 nucleotide sequence: TGTGCCAGCAGCCAAGTGGAGGGGCAGGGGAGTGAAAAACTGTTTTTT.

This clonotype was counted between two and nine times. The chain recombines TRBV4-3 with TRBJ2-7, with a tentative D call TRBD2 (6 bases). Trimming pared 0 bases from V and 2 bases from J, leaving 14 bases between. There are 16 residues in the CDR3. Germline CDR1 and CDR2: LGHNA and YSLEER. CDR3 DNA sequence: TGCGCCAGCAGCCAAGACATCGGGACTCGCCCCTACGAGCAGTACTTC. It codes for CASSQDIGTRPYEQYF.

This clonotype was picked up many times. V and J are TRBV3-1 and TRBJ2-7, with a possible D match to TRBD1 (5 bases). The V gene lost 0 bases and the J gene lost 7 bases, with 7 bases spanning the gap. The CDR3 runs 12 residues. CDR1 is LGHDT and CDR2 is YNNKEL in the germline V gene (reference sequence). The chain's CDR3 is CASSQDRVEQYF. The DNA of the CDR3 is TGTGCCAGCAGCCAAGACAGGGTTGAGCAGTACTTC.

This clonotype has at least ten counts. This chain links TRBV9 with TRBJ2-1; unclear D gene. Germline CDR1 is SGDLS and CDR2 is YYNGEE. Trimming pared 1 base from V and 4 bases from J, leaving 6 bases between. The CDR3 runs 13 residues. This CDR3 is CASSVTEYNEQFF. The CDR3 DNA is TGTGCCAGCAGCGTAACCGAGTACAATGAGCAGTTCTTC.

The chain carries TRBV20-1 and TRBJ1-1; D remains ambiguous. The CDR3 sequence is 15 residues long. Deletions cut 1 base from V and 1 base from J, with 13 bases between. CDR1 is DFQATT, CDR2 SNEGSKA, per germline (reference sequence). CDR3 nucleotides: TGCAGTGCTAGAGGGGGAGGCAGAAAGAACACTGAAGCTTTCTTT. Its protein product is CSARGGGRKNTEAFF.

This chain connects TRBV20-1 to TRBJ2-1; TRBD2 agrees at 11 bases. The germline V gene encodes CDR1 DFQATT and CDR2 SNEGSKA (reference sequence). J gave up 14 bases and V 7 bases, and 19 bases lay outside the gene matches. This CDR3 spans 15 amino acids. The CDR3 region has the DNA TGCAGTGAGCCACTTCTAGCGGGAGGTCGGGAGTTGGAGTTCTTC. This encodes CSEPLLAGGRELEFF.

This clonotype showed up many times. The V gene is TRBV29-1, the J gene TRBJ1-1; tentative D call: TRBD1 (5 bases). Trimming pared 4 bases from V and 2 bases from J, leaving 8 bases between. CDR3 size: 12 residues. Germline lookup yields CDR1 SQVTM and CDR2 ANQGSEA. Here the CDR3 reads CSVVGENTEAFF. CDR3 nucleotide sequence: TGCAGCGTTGTGGGGGAAAACACTGAAGCTTTCTTT.

This clonotype was seen a handful of times. The rearrangement joins TRBV12-3 or TRBV12-4 to TRBJ2-3; 10 bases line up with TRBD2. Unmatched junction bases numbered 8, after V lost 2 bases and J lost 0 bases. The CDR3 has 18 residues. Here the CDR3 DNA reads TGTGCCAGCAGTTTAAGAGCGGGGGGGCTGATTAGCACAGATACGCAGTATTTT. As protein: CASSLRAGGLISTDTQYF.

In this sample, this clonotype turned up many times. The V gene is TRBV12-3 or TRBV12-4, the J gene TRBJ2-2, with D possibly matching TRBD2 (5 bases). V dropped 9 bases and J dropped 6 bases, with 14 bases sitting between them. The CDR3 is 13 residues long. CDR3 protein: CASRTGVAGELFF. CDR3 in DNA: TGTGCCAGTAGGACCGGGGTCGCCGGGGAGCTGTTTTTT.

The chain has TRBV2 and TRBJ1-5, with D uncertain. The CDR3 extends over 13 amino acids. Germline CDR1 and CDR2: SNHLY and FYNNEI. The V and J ends lost 3 bases and 7 bases respectively, with 10 bases between them. The CDR3 region is CASSEDWNQPQHF. In DNA, the CDR3 is TGTGCCAGCAGTGAGGATTGGAACCAGCCCCAGCATTTT.

The gene calls are TRBV20-1 and TRBJ1-5, with TRBD1 identical over 7 bases. Trimming took 0 bases from V and 6 from J; bases not matched to a gene: 8. The CDR3 is 15 residues long. CDR1 is DFQATT and CDR2 is SNEGSKA in the germline V gene (reference sequence). The CDR3 DNA reads TGCAGTGCTAGAGATCAGGGGGTAAGGGGTCAGCCCCAGCATTTT. Its translation is CSARDQGVRGQPQHF.

This chain connects TRBV7-9 to TRBJ2-5, with D perhaps being TRBD1 or TRBD2 (5 bases each). The CDR3 is 16 amino acids. The V end was cut by 5 bases, the J end by 7 bases, with 23 bases between. Looked up from germline, CDR1 is SEHNR and CDR2 is FQNEAQ (reference sequence). DNA of the CDR3: TGTGCCAGCAGCCTCTCAAGGTCGGCCGGGGCTGGGACCCAGTACTTC. It yields the protein CASSLSRSAGAGTQYF.

This clonotype was recorded at least ten times. This chain links TRBV5-1 with TRBJ2-7; 10 bases line up with TRBD2. Germline loops: CDR1 SGHRS, CDR2 YFSETQ. The CDR3 runs 16 residues. Germline trimming cut 1 base from V and 3 bases from J; bases unmatched to any gene: 7. CDR3 sequence: CASSLNPGLASYEQYF. The CDR3 region has the DNA TGCGCCAGCAGCTTGAACCCGGGACTAGCGAGCTACGAGCAGTACTTC.

This clonotype was recorded a few times. The chain employs TRBV28 and TRBJ2-5; no firm D call. Germline loops: CDR1 MDHEN, CDR2 SYDVKM. The V and J ends lost 2 bases and 4 bases respectively, with 5 bases between them. CDR3 length: 12 amino acids. CDR3 loop: CASSLSIETQYF. CDR3 in DNA: TGTGCCAGCAGTTTAAGCATAGAGACCCAGTACTTC.

In this sample, this clonotype turned up a few times. V is TRBV14 and J is TRBJ2-1; D is possibly TRBD1 (6 bases). Germline V gives CDR1 SGHDN, CDR2 FVKESK. Trimming stripped 1 base from V and 11 bases from J, with 12 bases between. This CDR3 is 13 amino acids long. In DNA form, the CDR3 reads TGTGCCAGCAGCCAAGGGGGGCTGATCAAGCAGTTCTTC. Translating gives CASSQGGLIKQFF.

This clonotype was found many times. The V and J genes are TRBV5-1 and TRBJ2-3; 10 nucleotides line up with TRBD2. The CDR3 is 15 amino acids. V was clipped by 0 bases and J by 6 bases; unmatched bases: 4. CDR1 is SGHRS and CDR2 is YFSETQ in the germline V gene. CDR3 protein: CASSLGGTSEDTQYF. The CDR3 coding sequence is TGCGCCAGCAGCTTGGGTGGGACTAGCGAGGATACGCAGTATTTT.

Many counts were recorded for this clonotype. This sequence joins TRBV11-2 and TRBJ2-7, with 7 bases identical to TRBD1. This CDR3 has 13 amino acids. Germline loops: CDR1 SGHAT, CDR2 FQNNGV. V dropped 5 bases and J dropped 2; count of bases not matched to a gene: 3. The CDR3 protein is CASSLGQPYEQYF. DNA of the CDR3: TGTGCCAGCAGCCTGGGACAGCCCTACGAGCAGTACTTC.

This clonotype was observed a few times. The rearrangement joins TRBV7-8 to TRBJ2-3; D is perhaps TRBD1 (5 bases). The CDR3 totals 16 residues. Germline CDR1 SGHVS, CDR2 FQNEAQ. The germline V and J ends were trimmed by 0 bases and 2 bases, with 12 bases remaining between them. CDR3 sequence reads: CASSLAPRAFTDTQYF. CDR3 DNA sequence: TGTGCCAGCAGCTTAGCCCCCAGGGCATTCACAGATACGCAGTATTTT.

This clonotype was recorded at least ten times. CDR3 sequence: CASSAANYGYTF. In nucleotides, the CDR3 is TGTGCCAGCTCGGCCGCTAACTATGGCTACACCTTC. The rearrangement joins TRBV18 to TRBJ1-2; no clear D gene. The germline V and J ends were trimmed by 6 bases and 0 bases, with 5 bases remaining between them. Germline CDR1 reads KGHSH; CDR2 reads LQKENI. The CDR3 length is 12 residues.

This chain links TRBV19 with TRBJ2-7, with 7 nucleotides matching TRBD2. The J segment lost 1 base and the V segment lost 3 bases, leaving 3 bases of the junction unmatched. In germline, CDR1 is LNHDA, CDR2 SQIVND (reference sequence). CDR3 length equals 14 residues. CDR3 in amino acids: CASSIVRGSYEQYF. The CDR3 DNA reads as TGTGCCAGTAGTATTGTGCGGGGGTCCTACGAGCAGTACTTC.

This sequence joins TRBV6-2 or TRBV6-3 and TRBJ2-1, with 13 positions matching TRBD2. The CDR3 runs to 16 residues. J was trimmed by 9 bases and V by 3 bases; bases with no gene match: 8. In germline, CDR1 is MNHEY, CDR2 SVGEGT. The CDR3 loop reads CASSYPKTSGGTEQFF. The CDR3 DNA sequence: TGTGCCAGCAGTTATCCCAAGACTAGCGGGGGGACTGAGCAGTTCTTC.

This sequence joins TRBV4-2 and TRBJ2-7; D might be TRBD2 (6 bases). V was trimmed by 8 bases and J by 2 bases, leaving 19 bases between them. Per the germline V gene, CDR1 is LGHNA and CDR2 is YNFKEQ. CDR3 length: 15 amino acids. CDR3 nucleotides: TGTGCCAGCGGGGTAGGTGCGGAGGGAGCCTACGAGCAGTACTTC. Amino acid sequence: CASGVGAEGAYEQYF.